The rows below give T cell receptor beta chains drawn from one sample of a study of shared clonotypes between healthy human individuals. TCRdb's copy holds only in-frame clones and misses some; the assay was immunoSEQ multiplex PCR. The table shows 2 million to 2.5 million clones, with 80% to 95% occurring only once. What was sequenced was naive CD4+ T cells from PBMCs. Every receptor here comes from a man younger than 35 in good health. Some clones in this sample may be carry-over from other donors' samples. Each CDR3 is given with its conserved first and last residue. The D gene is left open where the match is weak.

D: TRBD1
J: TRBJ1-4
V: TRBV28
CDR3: CASSLDRGREKLFF

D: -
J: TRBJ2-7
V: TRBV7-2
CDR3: CASSFTPGAYEQYF

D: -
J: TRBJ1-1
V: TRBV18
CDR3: CASSPAQGGEAFF

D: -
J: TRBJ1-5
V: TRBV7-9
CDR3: CASSLEGDPLLSQHF

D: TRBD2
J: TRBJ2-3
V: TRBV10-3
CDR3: CASGTSEGTDTQYF

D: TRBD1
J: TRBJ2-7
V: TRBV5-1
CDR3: CASTRDREYEQYF

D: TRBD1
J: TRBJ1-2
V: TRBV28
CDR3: CASSLSPGQGEYGYTF

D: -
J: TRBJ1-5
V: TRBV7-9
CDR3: CASSSTHSNQPQHF

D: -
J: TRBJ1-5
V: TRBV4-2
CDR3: CASSQGLPGRLNQPQHF

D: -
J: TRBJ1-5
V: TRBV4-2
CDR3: CASSLLGGVYSNQPQHF

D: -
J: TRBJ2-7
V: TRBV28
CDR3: CASRGDSRSSYEQYF

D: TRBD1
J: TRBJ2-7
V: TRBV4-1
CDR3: CASSHPTGGFYEQYF

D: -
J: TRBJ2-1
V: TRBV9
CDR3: CASSVFSATYNEQFF

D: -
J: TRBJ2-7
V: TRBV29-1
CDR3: CSVVPHQGPGGEQYF

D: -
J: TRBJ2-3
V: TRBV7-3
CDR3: CASSLRLSDTQYF

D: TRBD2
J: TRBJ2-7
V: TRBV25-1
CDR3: CASSAGGTSGQEQYF

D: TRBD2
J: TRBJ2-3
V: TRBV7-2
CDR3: CATQLAGGGTQYF

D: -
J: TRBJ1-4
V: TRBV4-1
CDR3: CASSQGRPTNEKLFF

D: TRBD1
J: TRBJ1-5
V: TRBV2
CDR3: CASSPQGADQPQHF

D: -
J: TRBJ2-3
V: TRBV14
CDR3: CASSRGESTDTQYF

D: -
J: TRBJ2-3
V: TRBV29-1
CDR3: CSVEVTSTDTQYF

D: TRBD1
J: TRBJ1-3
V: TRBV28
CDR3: CASRSLGTGGNTIYF